This T cell receptor beta chain is from a study of blood T cell repertoires in COVID-19. Across the whole study: The United States, Italy and Spain supplied acute and convalescent COVID-19 samples. Sample material is recorded as cDNA or gDNA derived from T cells, B-cell-depleted T cells, or PBMCs.

In the original workflow: By means of reference gene primer amplification, nucleated cell counts were estimated. Clones were sequenced by immunoSEQ multiplex PCR, and TCRdb holds only the in-frame ones, with some missing. The DNA was the basis for D and trimming; V, J and clone size are from that table. The sample carries about 370,000 clones, roughly nine tenths recorded once. Participants were aged roughly 18 to 89 years from roughly 25 US areas. With V trimmed by 3 bases and J by 12 bases, 4 bases remained unmatched. This CDR3 is built from 11 residues. From germline, CDR1 is DFQATT and CDR2 SNEGSKA (reference sequence). This clone was picked up one time.

Sequencing was done on a sample of PBMCs or T cells enriched from blood (not recorded which). The source is a man aged 18 to 29 who had recovered from COVID-19. This chain uses TRBV20-1 with TRBJ1-5; 8 bases are a match to TRBD1. CDR3 DNA: TGCAGTGCTAGTTCCGGACAGGGCCAGCATTTT. Its translation is CSASSGQGQHF.